These T cell receptor beta chains were read from a single sample in a study of early T cells in non-severe SARS-CoV-2 infection. TCRdb fed the 5' RACE reads into MiXCR, producing one record per CDR3 protein. The sample carries under 45,000 distinct CDR3 sequences, approximately 7.9% recorded once. The starting material was whole blood, obtained at baseline. These receptors were taken from an adult who was a healthcare worker with PCR-confirmed SARS-CoV-2 infection or an uninfected control (not recorded which). Each CDR3 is given with its conserved first and last residue. The order of the fields is J gene, V gene, D gene, clone size, CDR3 protein, CDR3 DNA. The D gene is left open where the match is weak. Not all rows give a size; the values are once, few, many and, for expanded clones, a class.

j_call: TRBJ2-7
v_call: TRBV7-2
d_call: TRBD2
clone_size: -
cdr3_aa: CASSLSFSGLYSYEQYF
cdr3_nt: TGTGCCAGCAGCTTATCCTTTAGCGGGCTTTACTCCTACGAGCAGTACTTC

j_call: TRBJ1-1
v_call: TRBV27
d_call: TRBD1
clone_size: many
cdr3_aa: CASSFGTGRGTEAFF
cdr3_nt: TGTGCCAGCAGTTTTGGGACAGGGAGAGGAACTGAAGCTTTCTTT

j_call: TRBJ2-2
v_call: TRBV28
d_call: -
clone_size: many
cdr3_aa: CASSRTGLVTGELFF
cdr3_nt: TGTGCCAGCAGTCGAACAGGGCTGGTCACCGGGGAGCTGTTTTTT

j_call: TRBJ1-1
v_call: TRBV5-1
d_call: -
clone_size: many
cdr3_aa: CASSLTGRNTEAFF
cdr3_nt: TGCGCCAGCAGCTTGACAGGGAGGAACACTGAAGCTTTCTTT

j_call: TRBJ1-5
v_call: TRBV20-1
d_call: -
clone_size: many
cdr3_aa: CSARDGGTAGNQPQHF
cdr3_nt: TGCAGTGCTAGAGATGGGGGGACCGCAGGCAATCAGCCCCAGCATTTT

j_call: TRBJ1-6
v_call: TRBV12-3/TRBV12-4
d_call: -
clone_size: -
cdr3_aa: CASSLTARGYSPLHF
cdr3_nt: TGTGCCAGCAGTTTAACGGCCAGGGGTTATTCACCCCTCCACTTT

j_call: TRBJ2-5
v_call: TRBV11-3
d_call: -
clone_size: -
cdr3_aa: CASSGQETGTGVETQYF
cdr3_nt: TGTGCCAGCAGCGGTCAAGAGACCGGGACGGGGGTGGAGACCCAGTACTTC

j_call: TRBJ2-3
v_call: TRBV12-3/TRBV12-4
d_call: -
clone_size: many
cdr3_aa: CASSLRDSTDTQYF
cdr3_nt: TGTGCCAGCAGTTTGAGGGACAGCACAGATACGCAGTATTTT

j_call: TRBJ2-3
v_call: TRBV6-6
d_call: -
clone_size: few
cdr3_aa: CASVSVNQRDTQYF
cdr3_nt: TGTGCCAGCGTTAGCGTTAACCAGAGAGATACGCAGTATTTT

j_call: TRBJ2-5
v_call: TRBV5-4
d_call: -
clone_size: few
cdr3_aa: CASSLAGTETQYF
cdr3_nt: TGTGCCAGCAGCTTGGCGGGGACAGAGACCCAGTACTTC

j_call: TRBJ2-7
v_call: TRBV11-3
d_call: TRBD1
clone_size: -
cdr3_aa: CASSLGDSSSYEQYF
cdr3_nt: TGTGCCAGCAGCTTAGGGGACAGTAGCTCCTACGAGCAGTACTTC

j_call: TRBJ1-4
v_call: TRBV11-2
d_call: -
clone_size: few
cdr3_aa: CASSLESLGGEKLFF
cdr3_nt: TGTGCCAGCAGCTTAGAATCCCTGGGAGGCGAAAAACTGTTTTTT

j_call: TRBJ2-7
v_call: TRBV4-2
d_call: -
clone_size: -
cdr3_aa: CASSQELAGEQYF
cdr3_nt: TGTGCCAGCAGCCAAGAACTAGCCGGTGAGCAGTACTTC

j_call: TRBJ1-3
v_call: TRBV4-1
d_call: -
clone_size: few
cdr3_aa: CASSQDKGGNTIYF
cdr3_nt: TGCGCCAGCAGCCAAGATAAAGGTGGAAACACCATATATTTT

j_call: TRBJ2-5
v_call: TRBV14
d_call: -
clone_size: many
cdr3_aa: CASSPKDLRETQYF
cdr3_nt: TGTGCCAGCAGCCCGAAGGACCTGCGGGAGACCCAGTACTTC

j_call: TRBJ2-6
v_call: TRBV15
d_call: -
clone_size: many
cdr3_aa: CATSREANSGANVLTF
cdr3_nt: TGTGCCACCAGCAGAGAGGCCAACTCTGGGGCCAACGTCCTGACTTTC

j_call: TRBJ2-2
v_call: TRBV20-1
d_call: -
clone_size: few
cdr3_aa: CSARDRLLNTGELFF
cdr3_nt: TGCAGTGCTAGAGATAGGCTCCTGAACACCGGGGAGCTGTTTTTT

j_call: TRBJ2-7
v_call: TRBV11-2
d_call: -
clone_size: -
cdr3_aa: CASSPRTSGEQYF
cdr3_nt: TGTGCCAGCAGCCCCCGAACCTCCGGCGAGCAGTACTTC

j_call: TRBJ1-6
v_call: TRBV20-1
d_call: TRBD1
clone_size: many
cdr3_aa: CSARRGDRLWDSPLHF
cdr3_nt: TGCAGTGCTAGAAGGGGGGACAGGCTCTGGGATTCACCCCTCCACTTT

j_call: TRBJ1-2
v_call: TRBV4-3
d_call: -
clone_size: many
cdr3_aa: CASSRTLGENYGYTF
cdr3_nt: TGCGCCAGCAGCCGGACACTTGGGGAAAACTATGGCTACACCTTC

j_call: TRBJ2-3
v_call: TRBV6-2/TRBV6-3
d_call: -
clone_size: medium-sized
cdr3_aa: CASSYLLTDLATRDTQYF
cdr3_nt: TGTGCCAGCAGTTACCTTCTGACCGATCTCGCGACTAGGGATACGCAGTATTTT

j_call: TRBJ1-2
v_call: TRBV20-1
d_call: -
clone_size: few
cdr3_aa: CSARDRSLGGYTF
cdr3_nt: TGCAGTGCTAGAGATCGCAGTCTTGGCGGCTACACCTTC

j_call: TRBJ1-4
v_call: TRBV25-1
d_call: -
clone_size: many
cdr3_aa: CASNPGGNEKLFF
cdr3_nt: TGTGCCAGCAATCCGGGGGGAAATGAAAAACTGTTTTTT

j_call: TRBJ2-5
v_call: TRBV20-1
d_call: -
clone_size: many
cdr3_aa: CSARVASQRETQYF
cdr3_nt: TGCAGTGCTAGAGTTGCTAGCCAGAGAGAGACCCAGTACTTC

j_call: TRBJ2-1
v_call: TRBV20-1
d_call: TRBD2
clone_size: -
cdr3_aa: CSARSGGAHEQFF
cdr3_nt: TGCAGTGCTAGAAGCGGGGGGGCCCATGAGCAGTTCTTC

j_call: TRBJ2-7
v_call: TRBV25-1
d_call: -
clone_size: -
cdr3_aa: CASSEGKMVSSYEQYF
cdr3_nt: TGTGCCAGCAGTGAGGGTAAAATGGTGAGCTCCTACGAGCAGTACTTC

j_call: TRBJ2-7
v_call: TRBV19
d_call: -
clone_size: few
cdr3_aa: CASSMVGSSYEQYF
cdr3_nt: TGTGCCAGTAGTATGGTGGGAAGTTCCTACGAGCAGTACTTC

j_call: TRBJ1-2
v_call: TRBV6-4
d_call: TRBD1
clone_size: many
cdr3_aa: CASSDSPTGPSYGYTF
cdr3_nt: TGTGCCAGCAGTGACTCGCCGACAGGGCCAAGCTATGGCTACACCTTC

j_call: TRBJ2-1
v_call: TRBV18
d_call: -
clone_size: many
cdr3_aa: CASSPGADFEQFF
cdr3_nt: TGTGCCAGCTCACCCGGGGCAGATTTTGAGCAGTTCTTC

j_call: TRBJ2-2
v_call: TRBV6-5
d_call: -
clone_size: few
cdr3_aa: CASRASVTNTGELFF
cdr3_nt: TGTGCCAGCAGAGCTAGCGTAACGAACACCGGGGAGCTGTTTTTT

j_call: TRBJ2-2
v_call: TRBV5-1
d_call: -
clone_size: -
cdr3_aa: CASSLFTGELFF
cdr3_nt: TGCGCCAGCAGCTTGTTCACCGGGGAGCTGTTTTTT

j_call: TRBJ2-1
v_call: TRBV2
d_call: TRBD1
clone_size: -
cdr3_aa: CASSRDRVHGEQFF
cdr3_nt: TGTGCCAGCAGCCGGGACAGGGTACACGGTGAGCAGTTCTTC

j_call: TRBJ2-1
v_call: TRBV4-3
d_call: -
clone_size: few
cdr3_aa: CASSVGLDYNEQFF
cdr3_nt: TGCGCCAGCAGCGTTGGACTCGACTACAATGAGCAGTTCTTC

j_call: TRBJ1-6
v_call: TRBV28
d_call: -
clone_size: few
cdr3_aa: CASSIDSYNSPLHF
cdr3_nt: TGTGCCAGCAGCATAGACAGCTATAATTCACCCCTCCACTTT

j_call: TRBJ2-5
v_call: TRBV18
d_call: TRBD2
clone_size: few
cdr3_aa: CASSTSGGETQYF
cdr3_nt: TGTGCCAGCTCAACTAGCGGAGGGGAGACCCAGTACTTC

j_call: TRBJ2-3
v_call: TRBV4-3
d_call: -
clone_size: many
cdr3_aa: CASSQGGFTDTQYF
cdr3_nt: TGCGCCAGCAGCCAAGGTGGTTTCACAGATACGCAGTATTTT

j_call: TRBJ1-5
v_call: TRBV19
d_call: -
clone_size: many
cdr3_aa: CASSIQGINQPQHF
cdr3_nt: TGTGCCAGTAGTATTCAGGGAATCAATCAGCCCCAGCATTTT

j_call: TRBJ2-1
v_call: TRBV12-3/TRBV12-4
d_call: -
clone_size: few
cdr3_aa: CASSQRTAYNEQFF
cdr3_nt: TGTGCCAGCAGTCAAAGGACCGCCTACAATGAGCAGTTCTTC

j_call: TRBJ2-3
v_call: TRBV20-1
d_call: TRBD2
clone_size: many
cdr3_aa: CSAVSGGPTDTQYF
cdr3_nt: TGCAGTGCTGTAAGCGGGGGACCCACAGATACGCAGTATTTT

j_call: TRBJ1-6
v_call: TRBV30
d_call: -
clone_size: -
cdr3_aa: CAWSTVRNSPLHF
cdr3_nt: TGTGCCTGGAGTACTGTTCGGAATTCACCCCTCCACTTT

j_call: TRBJ1-1
v_call: TRBV20-1
d_call: -
clone_size: many
cdr3_aa: CSARAGGGEAFF
cdr3_nt: TGCAGTGCTAGAGCCGGCGGGGGAGAAGCTTTCTTT

j_call: TRBJ2-3
v_call: TRBV2
d_call: TRBD2
clone_size: few
cdr3_aa: CASGLAGTTDTQYF
cdr3_nt: TGTGCCAGCGGGCTAGCGGGGACCACAGATACGCAGTATTTT

j_call: TRBJ2-1
v_call: TRBV12-3/TRBV12-4
d_call: -
clone_size: -
cdr3_aa: CASSRGMGSEQFF
cdr3_nt: TGTGCCAGCAGCCGAGGTATGGGGAGTGAGCAGTTCTTC

j_call: TRBJ1-2
v_call: TRBV12-3/TRBV12-4
d_call: -
clone_size: many
cdr3_aa: CASSFSPSGDYGYTF
cdr3_nt: TGTGCCAGCAGTTTTAGTCCTTCAGGGGACTATGGCTACACCTTC

j_call: TRBJ2-2
v_call: TRBV5-6
d_call: TRBD1
clone_size: -
cdr3_aa: CASSFRQGWIAGELFF
cdr3_nt: TGTGCCAGCAGCTTTAGACAGGGCTGGATAGCCGGGGAGCTGTTTTTT

j_call: TRBJ2-1
v_call: TRBV10-2
d_call: TRBD2
clone_size: many
cdr3_aa: CASNNPGLAGGRGYNEQFF
cdr3_nt: TGCGCCAGCAATAACCCGGGACTAGCGGGGGGGCGAGGTTACAATGAGCAGTTCTTC

j_call: TRBJ1-1
v_call: TRBV7-3
d_call: -
clone_size: many
cdr3_aa: CASSFDRYTEAFF
cdr3_nt: TGTGCCAGCAGCTTCGACAGGTACACTGAAGCTTTCTTT